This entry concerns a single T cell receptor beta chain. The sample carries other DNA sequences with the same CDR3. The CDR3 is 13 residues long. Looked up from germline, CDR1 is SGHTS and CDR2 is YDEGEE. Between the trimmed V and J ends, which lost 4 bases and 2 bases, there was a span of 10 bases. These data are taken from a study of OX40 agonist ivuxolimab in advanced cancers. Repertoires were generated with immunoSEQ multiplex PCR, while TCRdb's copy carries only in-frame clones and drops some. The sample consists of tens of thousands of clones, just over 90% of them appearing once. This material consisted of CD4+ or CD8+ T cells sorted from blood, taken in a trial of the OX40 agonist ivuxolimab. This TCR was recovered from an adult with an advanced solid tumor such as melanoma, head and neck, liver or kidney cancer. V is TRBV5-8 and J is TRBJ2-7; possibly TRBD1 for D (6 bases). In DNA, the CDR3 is TGTGCCAGCAGCCTGACAGGTCCCTACGAGCAGTACTTC. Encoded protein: CASSLTGPYEQYF. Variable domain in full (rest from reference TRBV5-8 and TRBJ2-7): EAGVTQSPTHLIKTRGQQATLRCSPISGHTSVYWYQQALGLGLQFLLWYDEGEERNRGNFPPRFSGRQFPNYSSELNVNALELEDSALYLCASSLTGPYEQYFGPGTRLTVT.